The T cell receptor (beta chain) described here comes from a study of cytomegalovirus exposure and HLA in healthy donors. V lost 3 bases, J lost 3 bases, and 3 bases stayed unmatched. The CDR3 length is 14 residues. Looked up from germline, CDR1 is LGHNA and CDR2 is YNFKEQ. There are a few counts of this clone. Its antigen is currently unknown. General study findings and limits: Later analysis found that TCR beta chains associated with HLA were more clonally expanded than other, equally common chains. The study found most TCR sequences rare, yet found some public TCRs in many donors.

Primers included in the PCR were 60 Vbeta and 13 Jbeta primers. Sequencing used immunoSEQ multiplex PCR; TCRdb keeps in-frame clones, though not all of them. The table shows 99,000 or so clones, with around 83% occurring only once. The sequence came from a female donor in good health and CMV-seropositive. Sequenced material: PBMCs. The chain has TRBV4-2 and TRBJ1-2; 8 bases are shared with TRBD1. The CDR3 nucleotides are TGTGCCAGCAGCCAGATGACAGGGGACTATGGCTACACCTTC. Its translation is CASSQMTGDYGYTF.